Shown below are 9 T cell receptor beta chains from a single sample sequenced in a study of CD8 T cells in ankylosing spondylitis. General study findings and limits: In ankylosing spondylitis blood, a motif of eight highly homologous TCR beta variants appeared characteristic.

No antigen has been assigned to these receptors. TCRdb called the 5' RACE reads again in MiXCR, with one record for every CDR3 protein. Of a few hundred thousand distinct CDR3 sequences in the sample, 20% to 25% are singletons; the top ten hold 15% to 20%. Material for sequencing was blood, either unsorted or a sorted T cell fraction (not recorded which). The origin of the receptors is a male donor with ankylosing spondylitis.

This clonotype was seen repeatedly, ten times or more. V gene TRBV5-6 combines with J gene TRBJ2-5; 8 bases line up with TRBD2. The CDR3 loop spans 14 amino acids. V was pared by 7 bases and J by 1 base, with 6 bases of the junction left unmatched. The germline V gene encodes CDR1 SGHDT and CDR2 YYEEEE. CDR3 in amino acids: CASSGGGPQETQYF. DNA of the CDR3: TGTGCCAGCTCGGGGGGGGGACCCCAAGAGACCCAGTACTTC.

This chain links TRBV2 with TRBJ2-2; TRBD1 matches 9 bases. V lost 6 bases to trimming and J lost 3 bases; unmatched junction nucleotides: 2. The CDR3 covers 14 residues. Germline V lookup: CDR1 SNHLY, CDR2 FYNNEI. The CDR3 DNA sequence: TGTGCCAGCAGCCGACAGGGGGACACCGGGGAGCTGTTTTTT. Translating gives CASSRQGDTGELFF.

This clonotype was picked up a small number of times. The chain employs TRBV29-1 and TRBJ1-1; weak D call: TRBD1 (5 bases). CDR3 size: 13 residues. The V end lost 7 bases, the J end lost 2 bases, and 14 bases lay between the germline ends. From germline, CDR1 is SQVTM and CDR2 ANQGSEA. The CDR3: CSASRGGNTEAFF. CDR3 nucleotide sequence: TGCAGCGCCTCCCGGGGGGGTAACACTGAAGCTTTCTTT.

This clonotype came up a few times. This chain connects TRBV20-1 to TRBJ2-5; a possible D gene is TRBD2 (6 bases). Germline V gives CDR1 DFQATT, CDR2 SNEGSKA (reference sequence). V was clipped by 1 base and J by 2 bases, with 8 bases between them. This CDR3 contains 13 residues. Written as DNA, the CDR3 is TGCAGTGCTAGAGGGGGAGGTCAAGAGACCCAGTACTTC. This translates into CSARGGGQETQYF.

This clonotype came up a few times. The chain uses TRBV5-1 and TRBJ2-7; no firm D call. CDR3 length: 16 residues. Trimming took 4 bases from V and 2 from J, leaving 19 bases between them. CDR1 is SGHRS and CDR2 is YFSETQ in the germline V gene. CDR3 bases: TGCGCCAGCAGCCCTCGAAGCGCCGAGTATACCTACGAGCAGTACTTC. Amino acid sequence: CASSPRSAEYTYEQYF. The full variable domain, with the rest looked up from reference TRBV5-1 and TRBJ2-7, is KAGVTQTPRYLIKTRGQQVTLSCSPISGHRSVSWYQQTPGQGLQFLFEYFSETQRNKGNFPGRFSGRQFSNSRSEMNVSTLELGDSALYLCASSPRSAEYTYEQYFGPGTRLTVT.

The chain employs TRBV4-2 and TRBJ2-1, with 8 bases aligning to TRBD1. Germline V gene lookup returns CDR1 LGHNA and CDR2 YNFKEQ. Trimming at V came to 1 base and at J to 3 bases, leaving 5 bases not matched to a gene. The CDR3 totals 16 residues. Here the CDR3 reads CASSQGSGQDYNEQFF. Here the CDR3 DNA reads TGTGCCAGCAGCCAAGGGTCGGGACAGGACTACAATGAGCAGTTCTTC.

There are a few counts of this clonotype. This chain connects TRBV20-1 to TRBJ2-3; D not certain. V dropped 4 bases and J dropped 1 base, with 12 bases sitting between them. Germline-derived CDR1 and CDR2 are DFQATT and SNEGSKA (reference sequence). The length of the CDR3 is 14 residues. The CDR3 bases are TGCAGTGCTATGTTCCCCCCCGGCACAGATACGCAGTATTTT. Translating it yields CSAMFPPGTDTQYF.

The J gene is TRBJ1-2, the V gene TRBV5-1; no clear D gene. Trimming stripped 7 bases from V and 6 bases from J, with 19 bases between. The germline gives CDR1 SGHRS, CDR2 YFSETQ. This CDR3 contains 14 residues. CDR3 sequence (DNA): TGCGCCAGCGCAGCGTTGAGGTCTCTTAATGGCTACACCTTC. This sequence encodes CASAALRSLNGYTF.

This clonotype was seen a few times. V gene TRBV9 combines with J gene TRBJ1-1; the D gene is possibly TRBD1 (5 bases). Trimming stripped 0 bases from V and 7 bases from J, with 10 bases between. Germline CDR1 SGDLS, CDR2 YYNGEE. The CDR3 consists of 13 residues. CDR3 region: CASSVVGVGEAFF. DNA of the CDR3: TGTGCCAGCAGCGTAGTAGGGGTGGGTGAAGCTTTCTTT.